The T cell receptor beta chain under discussion was sequenced for a study of radiation and T cells in renal cell carcinoma. Findings of the study overall: From baseline, blood top tumor clonotypes peaked at 2 weeks post-radiation.

Of note for this clone: Its antigen is undetermined.

The CDR3 contains 15 residues. Germline V gene sequence: CDR1 MNHEY, CDR2 SVGAGI. Trimming pared 8 bases from V and 2 bases from J, leaving 16 bases between. Time point noted: blood 4 weeks post-SBRT, at nephrectomy. Treatment of the sample: 15 Gy SBRT to primary tumor, nephrectomy 4 weeks later. Nephrectomy followed 15 Gy stereotactic body radiation by 4 weeks. Sequencing used immunoSEQ multiplex PCR; TCRdb keeps in-frame clones, though not all of them. The sample lists about 140,000 clones, less than 90% seen once, with around a sixth in the top ten. The sample consisted of blood, taken from a patient whose treatment included radiotherapy and nephrectomy. The clonotype was recovered from a woman aged 45 to 65 with renal cell carcinoma. This rearrangement joins TRBV6-5 to TRBJ2-4; D unclear. CDR3 sequence reads: CASSTIRVTKNIQYF. The CDR3 coding sequence is TGTGCCAGCTCAACGATTAGGGTAACCAAAAACATTCAGTACTTC.